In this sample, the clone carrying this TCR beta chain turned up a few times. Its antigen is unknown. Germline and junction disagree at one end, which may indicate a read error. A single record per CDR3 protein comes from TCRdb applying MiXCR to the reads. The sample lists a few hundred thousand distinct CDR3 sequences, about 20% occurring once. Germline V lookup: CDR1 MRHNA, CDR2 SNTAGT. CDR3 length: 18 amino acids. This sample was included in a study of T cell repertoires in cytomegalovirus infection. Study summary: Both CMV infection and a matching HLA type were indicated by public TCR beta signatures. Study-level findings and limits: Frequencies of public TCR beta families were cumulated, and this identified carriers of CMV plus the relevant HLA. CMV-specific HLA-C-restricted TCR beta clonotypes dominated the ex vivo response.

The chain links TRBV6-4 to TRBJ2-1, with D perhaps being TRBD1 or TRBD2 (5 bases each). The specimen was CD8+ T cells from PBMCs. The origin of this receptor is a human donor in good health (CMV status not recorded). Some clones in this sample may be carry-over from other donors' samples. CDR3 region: CASSDSCGQGATYNERFF. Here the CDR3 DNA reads TGTGCCAGCAGTGACTCGTGCGGGCAGGGTGCAACCTACAATGAGCGGTTCTTC.